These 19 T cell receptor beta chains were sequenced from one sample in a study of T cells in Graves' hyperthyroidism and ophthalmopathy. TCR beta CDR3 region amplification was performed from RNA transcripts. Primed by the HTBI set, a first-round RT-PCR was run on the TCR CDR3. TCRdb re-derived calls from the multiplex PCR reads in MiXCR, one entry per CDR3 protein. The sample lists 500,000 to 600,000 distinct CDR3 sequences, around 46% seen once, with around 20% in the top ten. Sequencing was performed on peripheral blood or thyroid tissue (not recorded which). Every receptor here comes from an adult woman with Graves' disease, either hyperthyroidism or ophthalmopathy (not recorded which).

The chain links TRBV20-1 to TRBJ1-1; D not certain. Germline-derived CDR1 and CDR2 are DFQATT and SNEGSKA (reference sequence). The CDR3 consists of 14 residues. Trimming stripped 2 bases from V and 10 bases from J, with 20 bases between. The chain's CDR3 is CSARKSNTDGGAFF. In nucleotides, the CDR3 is TGCAGTGCTAGAAAGTCGAACACTGACGGAGGAGCTTTCTTT.

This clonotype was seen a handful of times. This CDR3 reads CSASQGADEAFF. CDR3 nucleotides: TGCAGTGCTAGCCAGGGAGCGGACGAAGCTTTCTTT. The rearrangement links TRBV20-1 to TRBJ1-1; maybe TRBD1 (5 bases). The CDR3 consists of 12 residues. CDR1 is DFQATT, CDR2 SNEGSKA, per germline (reference sequence). Between the trimmed V and J ends, which lost 3 bases and 8 bases, there was a span of 13 bases.

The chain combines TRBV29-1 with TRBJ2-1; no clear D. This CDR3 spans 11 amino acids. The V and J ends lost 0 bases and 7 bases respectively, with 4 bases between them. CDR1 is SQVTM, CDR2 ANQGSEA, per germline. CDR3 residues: CSVEEGNEQFF. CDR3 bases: TGCAGCGTTGAAGAAGGGAATGAGCAGTTCTTC.

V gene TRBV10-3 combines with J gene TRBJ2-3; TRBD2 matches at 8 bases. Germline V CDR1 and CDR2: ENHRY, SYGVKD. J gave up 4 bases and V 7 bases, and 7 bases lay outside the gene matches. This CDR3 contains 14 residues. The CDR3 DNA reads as TGTGCCATCATGAAGCGGGAGCCGCCAGATACGCAGTATTTT. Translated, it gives CAIMKREPPDTQYF.

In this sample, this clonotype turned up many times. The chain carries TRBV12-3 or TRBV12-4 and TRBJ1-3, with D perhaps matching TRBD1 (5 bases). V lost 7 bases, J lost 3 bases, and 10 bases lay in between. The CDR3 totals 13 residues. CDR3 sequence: CASTETVGNTIYF. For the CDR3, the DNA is TGTGCCAGCACGGAGACAGTTGGAAACACCATATATTTT.

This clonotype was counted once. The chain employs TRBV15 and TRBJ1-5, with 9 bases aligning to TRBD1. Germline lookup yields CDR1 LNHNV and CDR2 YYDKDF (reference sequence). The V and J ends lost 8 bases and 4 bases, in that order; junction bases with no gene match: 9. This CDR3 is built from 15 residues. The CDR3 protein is CATQGQGSGNQPQHF. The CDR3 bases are TGTGCCACCCAAGGACAGGGGAGCGGGAATCAGCCCCAGCATTTT.

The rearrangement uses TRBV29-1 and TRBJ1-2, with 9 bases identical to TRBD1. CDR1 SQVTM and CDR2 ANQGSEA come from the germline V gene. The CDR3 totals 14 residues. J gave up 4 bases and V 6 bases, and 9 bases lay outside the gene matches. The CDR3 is CSVSDRGVLYGYTF. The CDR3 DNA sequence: TGCAGCGTCTCCGACAGGGGGGTCCTCTATGGCTACACCTTC. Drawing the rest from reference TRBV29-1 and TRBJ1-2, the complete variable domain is SAVISQKPSRDICQRGTSLTIQCQVDSQVTMMFWYRQQPGQSLTLIATANQGSEATYESGFVIDKFPISRPNLTFSTLTVSNMSPEDSSIYLCSVSDRGVLYGYTFGSGTRLTVV.

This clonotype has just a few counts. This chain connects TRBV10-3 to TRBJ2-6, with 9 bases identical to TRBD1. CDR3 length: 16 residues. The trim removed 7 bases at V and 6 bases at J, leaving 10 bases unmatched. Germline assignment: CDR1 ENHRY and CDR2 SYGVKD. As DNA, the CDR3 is TGTGCCATCAAGGGGGGACAGGGCCTGGAGGCCAACGTCCTGACTTTC. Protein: CAIKGGQGLEANVLTF.

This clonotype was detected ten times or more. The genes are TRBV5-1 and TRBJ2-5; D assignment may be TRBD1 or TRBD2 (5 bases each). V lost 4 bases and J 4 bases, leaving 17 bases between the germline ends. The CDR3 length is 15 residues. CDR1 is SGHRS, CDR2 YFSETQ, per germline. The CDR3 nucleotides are TGCGCCAGCAGCCGGCCTTTCGGGACCCGAGAGACCCAGTACTTC. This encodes CASSRPFGTRETQYF.

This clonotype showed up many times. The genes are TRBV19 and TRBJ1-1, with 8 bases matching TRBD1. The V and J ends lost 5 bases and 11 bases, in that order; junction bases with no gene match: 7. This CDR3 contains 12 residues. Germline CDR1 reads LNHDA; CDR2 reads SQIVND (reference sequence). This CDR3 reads CASSGQGALAFF. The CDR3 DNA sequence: TGTGCCAGTAGTGGACAGGGCGCGCTGGCTTTCTTT.

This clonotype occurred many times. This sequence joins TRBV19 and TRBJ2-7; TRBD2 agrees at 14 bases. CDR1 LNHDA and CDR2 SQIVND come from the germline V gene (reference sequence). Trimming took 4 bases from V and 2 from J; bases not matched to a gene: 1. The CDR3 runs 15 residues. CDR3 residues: CASSTGLAGAYEQYF. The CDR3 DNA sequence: TGTGCCAGTAGTACGGGACTAGCGGGGGCCTACGAGCAGTACTTC.

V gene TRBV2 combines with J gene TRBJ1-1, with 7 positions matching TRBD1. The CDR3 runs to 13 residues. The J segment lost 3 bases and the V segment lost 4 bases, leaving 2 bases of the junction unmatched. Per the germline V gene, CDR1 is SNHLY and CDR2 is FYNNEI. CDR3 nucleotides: TGTGCCAGCAGTGGCGACAGGGACACTGAAGCTTTCTTT. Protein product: CASSGDRDTEAFF.

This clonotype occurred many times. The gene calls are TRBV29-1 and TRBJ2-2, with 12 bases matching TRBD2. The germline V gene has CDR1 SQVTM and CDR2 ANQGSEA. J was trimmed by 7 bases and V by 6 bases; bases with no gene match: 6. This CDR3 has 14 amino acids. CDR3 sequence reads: CSVPSGRAVGELFF. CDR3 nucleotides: TGCAGCGTACCTAGCGGGAGGGCCGTCGGGGAGCTGTTTTTT.

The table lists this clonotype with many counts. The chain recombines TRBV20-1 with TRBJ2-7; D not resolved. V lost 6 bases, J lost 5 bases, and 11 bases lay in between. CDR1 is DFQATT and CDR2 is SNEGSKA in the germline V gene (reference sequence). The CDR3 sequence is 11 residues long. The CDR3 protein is CSAAVRDEQYF. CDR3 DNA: TGCAGTGCAGCCGTGCGTGACGAGCAGTACTTC.

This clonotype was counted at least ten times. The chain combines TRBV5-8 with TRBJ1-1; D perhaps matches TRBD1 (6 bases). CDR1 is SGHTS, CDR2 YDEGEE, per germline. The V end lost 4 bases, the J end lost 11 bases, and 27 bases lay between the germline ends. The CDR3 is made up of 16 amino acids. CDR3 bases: TGTGCCAGCAGCCTCCTCGCAACCACGGGGGGCGCCCAGGCTTTCTTT. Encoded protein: CASSLLATTGGAQAFF.

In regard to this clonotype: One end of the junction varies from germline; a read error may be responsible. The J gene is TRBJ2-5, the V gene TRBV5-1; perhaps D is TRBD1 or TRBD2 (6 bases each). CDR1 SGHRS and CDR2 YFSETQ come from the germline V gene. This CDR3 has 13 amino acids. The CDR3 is CAGSLGGEETQYF. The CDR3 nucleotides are TGCGCCGGCAGCTTGGGGGGCGAGGAGACCCAGTACTTC.

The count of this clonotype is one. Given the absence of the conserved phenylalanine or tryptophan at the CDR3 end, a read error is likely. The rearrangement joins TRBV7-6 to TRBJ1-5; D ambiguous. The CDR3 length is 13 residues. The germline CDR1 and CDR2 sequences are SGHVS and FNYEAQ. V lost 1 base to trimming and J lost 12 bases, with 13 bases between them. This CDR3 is CASSLGSGKLQHS. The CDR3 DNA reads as TGTGCCAGCAGCTTAGGGTCCGGGAAGCTCCAGCATTCT.

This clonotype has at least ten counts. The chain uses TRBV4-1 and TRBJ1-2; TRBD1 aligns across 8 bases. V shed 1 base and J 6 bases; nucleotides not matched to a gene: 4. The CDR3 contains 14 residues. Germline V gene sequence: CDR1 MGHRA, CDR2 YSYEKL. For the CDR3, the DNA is TGCGCCAGCAGCCAAGTGGACAGGGTCCATGGCTACACCTTC. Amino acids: CASSQVDRVHGYTF.

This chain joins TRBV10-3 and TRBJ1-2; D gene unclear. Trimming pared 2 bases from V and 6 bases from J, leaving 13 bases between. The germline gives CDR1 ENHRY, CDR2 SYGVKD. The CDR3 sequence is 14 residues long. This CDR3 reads CAISENSVGDGYTF. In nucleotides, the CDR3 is TGTGCCATCAGTGAGAACTCGGTCGGGGATGGCTACACCTTC.